This entry is about one TCR beta chain. Its cognate antigen is unknown. Only in-frame clones appear in the TCRdb table, and some are missing; sequencing was by immunoSEQ multiplex PCR. Here the sample spans over a million clones, roughly 96% being singletons. These data belong to a study of shared clonotypes between healthy human individuals. Study-wide points: The rarefaction results pointed to incomplete sorted-subset sequencing despite large depth.

V dropped 4 bases and J dropped 2; count of bases not matched to a gene: 9. This CDR3 has 16 residues. Germline loops: CDR1 SGHRS, CDR2 YFSETQ. V and J are TRBV5-1 and TRBJ2-1; the match to TRBD2 covers 7 bases. The sample comprised naive CD4+ T cells sorted from blood. The subset was: CD45RA+ positively selected. This sequence was found in a man under 40 in good health. For the CDR3, the DNA is TGCGCCAGCAGCGTAGGGGCGGGAGTTGCCTACAATGAGCAGTTCTTC. It translates to CASSVGAGVAYNEQFF.